Given below is one TCR beta chain in context. This sample stems from a study of control samples from healthy donors and cancer patients. The CDR3 has 16 amino acids. Germline CDR1 reads SEHNR; CDR2 reads FQNEAQ (reference sequence). V trimming: 6 bases; J trimming: 3 bases; junction bases outside the gene matches: 10. Clones were sequenced by immunoSEQ multiplex PCR, and TCRdb holds only the in-frame ones, with some missing. The data contain 100,000 to 130,000 clones, just under 85% of them singletons. This chain connects TRBV7-9 to TRBJ2-1, with TRBD1 matching over 8 bases. Sequencing used blood. The source of this sequence is a young man in good health. The CDR3 DNA is TGTGCCAGCAGTCATACTACAGGGGGAAACTACAATGAGCAGTTCTTC. Amino acid sequence: CASSHTTGGNYNEQFF.